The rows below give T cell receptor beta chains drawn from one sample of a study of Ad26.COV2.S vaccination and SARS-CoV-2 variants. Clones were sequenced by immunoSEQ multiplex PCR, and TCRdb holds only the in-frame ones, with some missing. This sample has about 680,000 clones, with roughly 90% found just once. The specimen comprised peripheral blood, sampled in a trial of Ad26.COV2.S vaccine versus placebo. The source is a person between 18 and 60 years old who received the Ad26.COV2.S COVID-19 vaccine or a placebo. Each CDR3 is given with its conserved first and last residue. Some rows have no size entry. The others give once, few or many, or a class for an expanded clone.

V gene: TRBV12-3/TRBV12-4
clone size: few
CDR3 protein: CASSFSQGSGYTF

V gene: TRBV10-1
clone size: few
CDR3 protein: CASSESIQGIYGYTF

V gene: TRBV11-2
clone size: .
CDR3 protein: CASSLRVTGELFF

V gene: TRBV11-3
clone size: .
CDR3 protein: CASSLWPQETQYF

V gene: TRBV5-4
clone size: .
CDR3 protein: CASSLQGAGQPQHF

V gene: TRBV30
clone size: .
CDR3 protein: CAWTEGENSPLHF

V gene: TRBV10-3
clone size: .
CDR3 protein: CAISMGQNTEAFF

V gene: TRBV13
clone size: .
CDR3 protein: CASSGSGTSQETQYF

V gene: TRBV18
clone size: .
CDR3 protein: CASSPRGSSYNEQFF

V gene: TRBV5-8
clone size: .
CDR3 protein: CASSSGTATLNTGELFF

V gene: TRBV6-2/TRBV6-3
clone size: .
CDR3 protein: CASSYNIGGGFRNEQFF

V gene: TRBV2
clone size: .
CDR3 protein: CASGGRPENTEAFF

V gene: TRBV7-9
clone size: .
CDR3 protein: CATIPGASSGNTIYF

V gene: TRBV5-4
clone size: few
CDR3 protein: CASSQNPYYEQYF

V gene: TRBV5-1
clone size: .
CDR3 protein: CASSFGLSYEQYF

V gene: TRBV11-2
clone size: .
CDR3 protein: CASRPTSLTYEQYF

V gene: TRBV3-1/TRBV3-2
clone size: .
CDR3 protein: CASSQGPSNQPQHF

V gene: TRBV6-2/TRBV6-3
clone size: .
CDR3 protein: CASSYLDPLIDTQYF

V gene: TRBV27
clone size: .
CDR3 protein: CATILAGGTYNEQFF

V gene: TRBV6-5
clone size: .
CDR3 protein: CASSPYRTGIEAFF

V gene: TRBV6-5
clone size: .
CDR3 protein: CASRITGGLAYEQYF

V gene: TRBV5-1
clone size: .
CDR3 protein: CASSAGQGYNEQFF

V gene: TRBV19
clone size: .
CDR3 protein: CASSPGGFSGANVLTF

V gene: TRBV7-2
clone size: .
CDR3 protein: CASSLLETQYF

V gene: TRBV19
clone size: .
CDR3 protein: CASSSDYNSPLHF

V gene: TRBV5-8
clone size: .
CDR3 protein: CASSLNRGGRETQYF

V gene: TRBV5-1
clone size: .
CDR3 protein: CASSLGIIAASYNEQFF

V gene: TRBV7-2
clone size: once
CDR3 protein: CASSQTGTTDEQYF

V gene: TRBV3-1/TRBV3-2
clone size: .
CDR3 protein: CASSQDQGRDEQFF

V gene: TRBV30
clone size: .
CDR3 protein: CAWSAQGANEAFF

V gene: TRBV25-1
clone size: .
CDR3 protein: CASSEYMSGLGEQYF

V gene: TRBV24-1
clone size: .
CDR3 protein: CATGRRDRAYNEQFF

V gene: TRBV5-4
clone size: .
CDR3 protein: CASALAQGPDTQYF

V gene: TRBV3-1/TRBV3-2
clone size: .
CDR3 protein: CASSSITSDYGYTF

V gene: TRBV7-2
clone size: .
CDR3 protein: CASSSTYGTNTEAFF

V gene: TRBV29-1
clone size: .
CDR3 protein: CSVWTSGRYGSYNEQFF

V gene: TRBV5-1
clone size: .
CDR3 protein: CASSAITDTQYF

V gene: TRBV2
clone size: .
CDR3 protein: CASSDSSYEQYF

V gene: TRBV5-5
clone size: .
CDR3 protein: CASSFSWEQYF

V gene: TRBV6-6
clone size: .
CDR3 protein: CASSYSARVNSPLHF

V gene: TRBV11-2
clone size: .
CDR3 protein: CASSLRMMGTGELFF

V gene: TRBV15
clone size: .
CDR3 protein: CATSRGRADNQPQHF

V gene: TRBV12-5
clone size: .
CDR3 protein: CASGSPPGGATGELFF

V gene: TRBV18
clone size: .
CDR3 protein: CASSPPADQETQYF

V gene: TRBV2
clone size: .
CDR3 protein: CASSGDTITGNTIYF

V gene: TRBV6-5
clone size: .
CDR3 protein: CASISGSSYEQYF

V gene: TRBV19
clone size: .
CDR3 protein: CASSRVAGEWDEQFF

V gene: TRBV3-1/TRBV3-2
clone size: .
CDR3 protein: CASSLLGEAFF

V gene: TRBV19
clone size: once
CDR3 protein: CASISGTGEWQPQHF

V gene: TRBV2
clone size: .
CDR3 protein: CASSVGARELFF

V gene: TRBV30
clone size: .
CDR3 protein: CAWSVGLGGGIESPLHF

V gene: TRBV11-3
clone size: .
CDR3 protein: CASSRGPGELFF

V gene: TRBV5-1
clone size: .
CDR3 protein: CASSPAGRGGDEQFF

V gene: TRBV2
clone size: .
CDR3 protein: CASSEWQLAGELFF

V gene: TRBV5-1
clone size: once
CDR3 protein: CASSSGTGAPYNEQFF

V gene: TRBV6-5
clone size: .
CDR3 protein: CASSSDFSYEQYF

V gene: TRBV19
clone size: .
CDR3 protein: CASSPRPLFRPSANEQFF

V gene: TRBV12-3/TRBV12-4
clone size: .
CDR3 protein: CASSPMVRLAFF